This T cell receptor beta chain was identified during a study of cytomegalovirus exposure and HLA in healthy donors. Findings and caveats of the study: Previous analysis showed most TCR beta V segments were productive about 87% or about 30% of the time. In a later analysis, roughly 17,000 TCR beta sequences were associated with HLA alleles at 0.05 false discovery rate.

With regard to this clone: The antigen remains unidentified.

Primers: 60 Vbeta forward and 13 Jbeta reverse. Profiled with immunoSEQ multiplex PCR; TCRdb holds only in-frame clones, not every one. The table has under 200,000 clones, around 75% seen once; the top ten hold 0.35% to 0.5%. Trimming took 2 bases from V and 4 from J; bases not matched to a gene: 5. Germline loops: CDR1 MRHNA, CDR2 SNTAGT. CDR3 length: 15 residues. The sequencing sample was made of PBMCs. The chain carries TRBV6-4 and TRBJ2-1; 7 nucleotides line up with TRBD2. The receptor was isolated from a male donor in good health and CMV-seropositive. CDR3 protein: CASSDRAGVYNEQFF. The CDR3 DNA reads TGTGCCAGCAGTGACCGCGCGGGAGTGTACAATGAGCAGTTCTTC.